This TCR beta chain was sequenced in a study of regulatory T cells in long-lasting Graves disease. General study findings and limits: Those with persistent disease had in common more public clonotypes (around 2,500) than new patients (approximately 990). A reduction in accuracy may have resulted from the small sample size. Persistent disease preferred TRBV28, TRBJ1-2 and TRBJ2-5; new disease, TRBV20-1 and TRBJ2-1. Persistent Graves' cases showed lower TCR diversity than newly diagnosed cases.

This clonotype came up many times. Antigen specificity is unknown. The time point denotes: persistent/refractory GD, antithyroid drugs over 5 years with positive TRAb. Researchers made the TCR library from RNA that was extracted from PBMCs. Trimming shortened V by 4 bases and J by 2 bases, and 12 bases separated the two germline ends. This CDR3 region has 14 residues. CDR1 DFQATT and CDR2 SNEGSKA come from the germline V gene (reference sequence). Researchers made TCR beta libraries by using iRepertoire HTBI primers and running Arm-PCR on CDR3 regions. TCRdb redid the calling of the multiplex PCR reads with MiXCR, one entry per CDR3 protein. The data hold hundreds of thousands of distinct CDR3 sequences, with around 21% observed a single time.

The sequence came from a female donor with Graves disease. The sequenced sample was peripheral blood mononuclear cells (PBMCs), obtained when the disease was refractory, from a patient treated with antithyroid drugs. The chain uses TRBV20-1 and TRBJ1-5, with D maybe TRBD1 (5 bases). CDR3 DNA: TGCAGTGCTACTAGGGGTTGGGGCAATCAGCCCCAGCATTTT. Translated: CSATRGWGNQPQHF.